This paragraph covers one T cell receptor (beta chain) sequence. CDR1 is MDHEN, CDR2 SYDVKM, per germline. The CDR3 length is 12 residues. Trimming left V 11 bases short and J 8 bases short, with 15 bases between. Genomic DNA belonging to each subset was distributed in equal measure over several immunoSEQ plates. Authors' data handling: There were no quality scores in the junction-only immunoSEQ sequences, so filtering differed. Here immunoSEQ multiplex PCR was the method, and the copy in TCRdb shows in-frame clones only, minus some. That table furnishes V, J and clone size, whereas the DNA furnished D and trimming. The sample lists hundreds of thousands of clones; approximately 96% were seen once. CD45RO-negative cells were positively selected for CCR7, leaving out terminally differentiated effector memory CD45RA+ cells. The data stem from a study of shared clonotypes between healthy human individuals.

The gene calls are TRBV28 and TRBJ1-4; unclear D gene. Source material: naive CD8+ T cells sorted from blood. This sequence originates from a woman in her 30s in good health. DNA of the CDR3: TGTGCCTCCGCGGTACGCGGAGAAAAACTGTTTTTT. Amino acid sequence: CASAVRGEKLFF. Full variable domain (missing parts from reference TRBV28 and TRBJ1-4): DVKVTQSSRYLVKRTGEKVFLECVQDMDHENMFWYRQDPGLGLRLIYFSYDVKMKEKGDIPEGYSVSREKKERFSLILESASTNQTSMYLCASAVRGEKLFFGSGTQLSVL.